Each of the 20 T cell receptor beta chains below was sequenced from the same sample in a study of blood T cell repertoires in COVID-19. Assay: immunoSEQ multiplex PCR; the TCRdb copy retains only in-frame clones and omits some. The data show 330,000 or so clones, over 75% seen once. Source material: PBMCs or T cells enriched from blood (not recorded which). These receptors were collected from a man in his forties in a cohort exposed to, infected with or recovered from COVID-19 (not recorded which).

The CDR3 sequence: CASSPWTSGSADTQYF. CDR3 nucleotide sequence: TGTGCCAGCAGTCCGTGGACTAGCGGGAGCGCAGATACGCAGTATTTT. V is TRBV27 and J is TRBJ2-3; the match to TRBD2 covers 13 bases. The CDR3 runs to 16 residues. V lost 5 bases to trimming and J lost 4 bases; unmatched junction nucleotides: 6. CDR1 and CDR2 (germline): MNHEY, SMNVEV (reference sequence).

The chain combines TRBV7-9 with TRBJ2-3; weak D call: TRBD2 (5 bases). Germline CDR1 reads SEHNR; CDR2 reads FQNEAQ (reference sequence). The V end lost 1 base, the J end lost 1 base, and 6 bases lay between the germline ends. The CDR3 is 14 amino acids. Written as DNA, the CDR3 is TGTGCCAGCAGCTTAGTCGGGGGCACAGATACGCAGTATTTT. Protein sequence: CASSLVGGTDTQYF. The full variable domain, in which reference TRBV7-9 and TRBJ2-3 provide the parts outside the CDR3, is DTGVSQNPRHKITKRGQNVTFRCDPISEHNRLYWYRQTLGQGPEFLTYFQNEAQLEKSRLLSDRFSAERPKGSFSTLEIQRTEQGDSAMYLCASSLVGGTDTQYFGPGTRLTVL.

V usage is TRBV2 and J usage is TRBJ2-5, with 10 positions matching TRBD2. This CDR3 has 13 amino acids. CDR1 is SNHLY, CDR2 FYNNEI, per germline. V dropped 4 bases and J dropped 7; count of bases not matched to a gene: 3. CDR3 sequence: CASSVKREGTQYF. The CDR3 nucleotides read TGTGCCAGCAGTGTCAAGCGGGAGGGGACCCAGTACTTC. The whole variable domain, filled in from reference TRBV2 and TRBJ2-5, reads EPEVTQTPSHQVTQMGQEVILRCVPISNHLYFYWYRQILGQKVEFLVSFYNNEISEKSEIFDDQFSVERPDGSNFTLKIRSTKLEDSAMYFCASSVKREGTQYFGPGTRLLVL.

J is TRBJ1-2 and V is TRBV20-1; TRBD1 agrees at 7 bases. V lost 0 bases, J lost 13 bases, and 5 bases stayed unmatched. The CDR3 is made up of 11 amino acids. Germline V gene sequence: CDR1 DFQATT, CDR2 SNEGSKA (reference sequence). DNA for the CDR3: TGCAGTGCTAGAGACAGGGGGTTTGGCACCTTC. Protein product: CSARDRGFGTF.

This clone showed up just a few times. The chain is built from TRBV4-1 and TRBJ2-7, with 10 nucleotides matching TRBD1. CDR1 and CDR2 (germline): MGHRA, YSYEKL. The J segment lost 3 bases and the V segment lost 1 base, leaving 9 bases of the junction unmatched. The CDR3 contains 17 residues. The CDR3 spells CASSQVRLGQGVYEQYF. CDR3 nucleotide sequence: TGCGCCAGCAGCCAAGTGAGGTTAGGACAGGGGGTCTACGAGCAGTACTTC.

This clone was seen once. For the CDR3, the DNA is TGTGCCAGCAGCTCGACCGGGACAGGTTACGAGCAGTACTTC. Translating it yields CASSSTGTGYEQYF. The V gene is TRBV5-4, the J gene TRBJ2-7, with 8 bases aligning to TRBD1. The CDR3 covers 14 residues. The trim removed 3 bases at V and 4 bases at J, leaving 6 bases unmatched. Germline CDR1 and CDR2: SGHNT and YYREEE (reference sequence).

This chain uses TRBV11-3 with TRBJ2-5; TRBD2 aligns across 7 bases. The CDR3 is 15 residues long. V lost 3 bases to trimming and J lost 3 bases; unmatched junction nucleotides: 7. Germline V gene data show CDR1 as SGHNT and CDR2 as YENEEA. CDR3 DNA: TGTGCCAGCAGCTTCGGGCGGGAGTTGGAAGAGACCCAGTACTTC. It translates to CASSFGRELEETQYF.

The gene calls are TRBV2 and TRBJ1-3; 9 nucleotides align to TRBD1. Germline CDR1 and CDR2: SNHLY and FYNNEI. J lost 2 bases, V lost 6 bases, and 5 bases had no gene match. The CDR3 covers 15 residues. The chain's CDR3 is CASSARTGAGNTIYF. The CDR3 DNA reads TGTGCCAGCAGCGCAAGGACAGGGGCTGGAAACACCATATATTTT.

This clone was seen once. The chain is built from TRBV3-1 (or the pseudogene TRBV3-2) and TRBJ1-1; D call uncertain. The germline V and J ends were trimmed by 3 bases and 5 bases, with 10 bases remaining between them. This CDR3 comprises 13 residues. Germline-derived CDR1 and CDR2 are LGHDT and YNNKEL (reference sequence). The CDR3 sequence is CASSQAPVTEAFF. As DNA, the CDR3 is TGTGCCAGCAGCCAGGCCCCTGTAACTGAAGCTTTCTTT.

The gene calls are TRBV7-9 and TRBJ2-7, with 7 nucleotides matching TRBD2. This CDR3 is built from 16 residues. J lost 2 bases, V lost 7 bases, and 14 bases had no gene match. CDR1 SEHNR and CDR2 FQNEAQ come from the germline V gene (reference sequence). CDR3 in amino acids: CASTPTWGGVTYEQYF. Here the CDR3 DNA reads TGTGCCAGCACCCCAACCTGGGGGGGGGTCACCTACGAGCAGTACTTC.

This chain links TRBV27 with TRBJ1-3, with 9 bases matching TRBD1. Per the germline V gene, CDR1 is MNHEY and CDR2 is SMNVEV (reference sequence). The J segment lost 0 bases and the V segment lost 4 bases, leaving 4 bases of the junction unmatched. This CDR3 contains 16 residues. This CDR3 is CASSSTGGVSGNTIYF. The CDR3 DNA follows: TGTGCCAGCAGTTCAACAGGGGGCGTCTCTGGAAACACCATATATTTT.

The table lists this clone with a few counts. The chain couples TRBV5-1 to TRBJ1-1; D perhaps matches TRBD1 (6 bases). The CDR3 is 14 amino acids. Trimming pared 1 base from V and 4 bases from J, leaving 11 bases between. The germline V gene encodes CDR1 SGHRS and CDR2 YFSETQ. The CDR3 here is CASSLFQGITEAFF. The CDR3 DNA sequence: TGCGCCAGCAGCTTGTTTCAGGGGATCACTGAAGCTTTCTTT.

The table lists this clone with a count of one. The V and J genes are TRBV4-1 and TRBJ2-7, with 14 bases matching TRBD2. CDR1 and CDR2 from the germline V gene are MGHRA and YSYEKL. The J segment lost 6 bases and the V segment lost 3 bases, leaving 4 bases of the junction unmatched. The CDR3 extends over 15 amino acids. The CDR3 region is CASSQGLAGESEQYF. The CDR3, as DNA: TGCGCCAGCAGCCAGGGACTAGCGGGAGAAAGCGAGCAGTACTTC.

The chain links TRBV7-2 to TRBJ1-1; 7 bases agree with TRBD1. V lost 4 bases, J lost 7 bases, and 6 bases stayed unmatched. This CDR3 has 13 amino acids. Looked up from germline, CDR1 is SGHTA and CDR2 is FQGNSA. The CDR3 DNA sequence: TGTGCCAGCAGCTATAGCAGGGGGAATGAAGCTTTCTTT. Translation gives CASSYSRGNEAFF.

The chain carries TRBV10-3 and TRBJ2-1; TRBD2 matches at 13 bases. The CDR3 extends over 16 amino acids. The V segment lost 6 bases and the J segment 3 bases; nucleotides outside the gene matches: 5. The V gene's germline CDR1 is ENHRY and CDR2 SYGVKD. The CDR3 is CAISWTSGRYYNEQFF. CDR3 nucleotides: TGTGCCATCAGCTGGACTAGCGGGAGATACTACAATGAGCAGTTCTTC.

CDR3 bases: TGCGCCAGCAGCTTGGGACAGGGAATCAATTCACCCCTCCACTTT. It is translated as CASSLGQGINSPLHF. This chain uses TRBV5-1 with TRBJ1-6, with 7 bases aligning to TRBD1. The CDR3 is 15 amino acids. V trimming: 0 bases; J trimming: 7 bases; junction bases outside the gene matches: 4. Germline CDR1 reads SGHRS; CDR2 reads YFSETQ.

The rearrangement links TRBV10-1 to TRBJ2-3; 11 nucleotides agree with TRBD2. The trim removed 4 bases at V and 0 bases at J, leaving 3 bases unmatched. The CDR3 covers 16 residues. CDR1 is WNHNN and CDR2 is SYGVQD in the germline V gene (reference sequence). This CDR3 reads CASSVGLAESTDTQYF. DNA for the CDR3: TGCGCCAGCAGTGTGGGACTAGCGGAAAGCACAGATACGCAGTATTTT.

V is TRBV6-4 and J is TRBJ1-2; D is unresolved. The CDR3 loop spans 12 amino acids. Per germline, CDR1 MRHNA and CDR2 SNTAGT. V lost 6 bases and J lost 4, with 9 bases in between. As DNA, the CDR3 is TGTGCCAGCAGCCCTGACATCTATGGCTACACCTTC. Translation gives CASSPDIYGYTF.

The chain combines TRBV28 with TRBJ1-4, with 7 bases lining up with TRBD1. CDR1 and CDR2 (germline): MDHEN, SYDVKM. The CDR3 consists of 16 residues. Losses at the gene ends were 2 bases for V and 3 bases for J; bases not matched to a gene: 6. CDR3 in amino acids: CASSLKRGRSNEKLFF. In DNA, the CDR3 is TGTGCCAGCAGTTTAAAGAGGGGGCGGTCTAATGAAAAACTGTTTTTT.

The J gene is TRBJ2-5, the V gene TRBV6-5; 8 nucleotides line up with TRBD2. V shed 4 bases, J shed 4 bases, and the junction held 2 bases outside the gene matches. CDR1 is MNHEY, CDR2 SVGAGI, per germline. This CDR3 is 13 amino acids long. The CDR3 nucleotides read TGTGCCAGCAGTTCCCTAGCGGGAGAGACCCAGTACTTC. This gives the protein CASSSLAGETQYF.